One sample yielded the 25 T cell receptor beta chains listed below, sequenced in a study of patients and donors after allogeneic stem cell transplantation. TCRdb passed the RT-PCR reads through MiXCR, listing each CDR3 protein once. In the table there are around 240,000 distinct CDR3 sequences, around 14% of which are singletons. Sequencing was performed on blood, either unsorted or a sorted T cell fraction (not recorded which). Receptor source: a human donor who was either an allogeneic HSCT recipient or a stem cell or donor lymphocyte infusion donor (not recorded which). It is not recorded whose cells these are; they may come from a transplant donor.

This chain uses TRBV6-2 or TRBV6-3 with TRBJ1-2; TRBD1 aligns across 10 bases. The germline V gene encodes CDR1 MNHEY and CDR2 SVGEGT. The CDR3 covers 14 residues. With V trimmed by 6 bases and J by 7 bases, 8 bases remained unmatched. In DNA form, the CDR3 reads TGTGCCAGCAGACCCCCGGGACAGGGGCCTGGCTACACCTTC. It encodes CASRPPGQGPGYTF.

There are many counts of this clonotype. The chain has TRBV7-3 and TRBJ2-2; no clear D gene. Germline lookup yields CDR1 SGHTA and CDR2 FQGTGA. This CDR3 contains 12 residues. Deletions cut 3 bases from V and 6 bases from J, with 5 bases between. The CDR3 loop reads CASSFRSGELFF. The CDR3 nucleotides read TGTGCCAGCAGCTTTCGGTCCGGGGAGCTGTTTTTT.

This clonotype was recorded a few times. The J gene is TRBJ2-1, the V gene TRBV18; D is unresolved. Germline CDR1 KGHSH, CDR2 LQKENI. The CDR3 totals 12 residues. The V and J ends lost 0 bases and 6 bases respectively, with 3 bases between them. The CDR3 reads CASSPPLNEQFF. The CDR3 region has the DNA TGTGCCAGCTCACCACCCCTCAATGAGCAGTTCTTC.

This chain joins TRBV29-1 and TRBJ2-3; maybe TRBD2 (5 bases). This CDR3 spans 15 amino acids. Between the trimmed V and J ends, which lost 0 bases and 1 base, there was a span of 11 bases. Germline V gives CDR1 SQVTM, CDR2 ANQGSEA. The CDR3 DNA reads as TGCAGCGTTGAAGAAGGGTCCGGGGGCACAGATACGCAGTATTTT. Translation gives CSVEEGSGGTDTQYF.

The chain couples TRBV12-3 or TRBV12-4 to TRBJ2-1, with 7 bases fitting TRBD1. The CDR3 length is 18 residues. Germline trimming cut 4 bases from V and 2 bases from J; bases unmatched to any gene: 14. The CDR3 nucleotides are TGTGCCAGCAGTTCACTTCGAGGGGGCAGGGGCACCTACAATGAGCAGTTCTTC. Encoded protein: CASSSLRGGRGTYNEQFF.

This chain uses TRBV27 with TRBJ1-2, with D tentatively TRBD1 (5 bases). The germline gives CDR1 MNHEY, CDR2 SMNVEV (reference sequence). The CDR3 loop spans 14 amino acids. V dropped 7 bases and J dropped 7 bases, with 19 bases sitting between them. The CDR3 loop reads CASKRPREAVGYTF. The CDR3, as DNA: TGTGCCAGCAAAAGGCCCAGGGAAGCAGTTGGCTACACCTTC.

Turning to this clonotype: A much larger clone differs by one base, so this may be a read error. The rearrangement uses TRBV20-1 and TRBJ1-1, with D possibly matching TRBD1 (6 bases). CDR3 length equals 13 residues. Germline values: CDR1 DFQATT, CDR2 SNEGSKA (reference sequence). The V end lost 5 bases, the J end lost 3 bases, and 13 bases lay between the germline ends. CDR3 region: CSAGRGPYTEAFF. CDR3 DNA sequence: TGCAGTGCTGGCCGGGGGCCGTACACTGAAGCTTTCTTT.

This clonotype was detected a few times. The rearrangement links TRBV29-1 to TRBJ2-1; TRBD2 matches at 10 bases. This CDR3 region has 14 residues. Germline V gene data show CDR1 as SQVTM and CDR2 as ANQGSEA. The trim removed 4 bases at V and 9 bases at J, leaving 9 bases unmatched. Written as DNA, the CDR3 is TGCAGCGTTGGGGTACTAGCGGGAAGAGGTGAGCAGTTCTTC. Amino acid sequence: CSVGVLAGRGEQFF.

This clonotype was detected only a few times. This chain connects TRBV25-1 to TRBJ2-7; 10 nucleotides line up with TRBD1. Germline V gene sequence: CDR1 MGHDK, CDR2 SYGVNS. V lost 4 bases to trimming and J lost 4 bases; unmatched junction nucleotides: 4. This CDR3 has 14 residues. CDR3 amino acids: CASSGPGQGYEQYF. CDR3 DNA: TGTGCCAGCAGTGGTCCGGGACAGGGGTACGAGCAGTACTTC.

In nucleotides, the CDR3 is TGCAGTGCTAGAGATCGGCGGGGGTCGGGCTACGAGCAGTACTTC. It specifies CSARDRRGSGYEQYF. The genes are TRBV20-1 and TRBJ2-7, with 7 bases lining up with TRBD2. J was trimmed by 3 bases and V by 0 bases; bases with no gene match: 8. The germline V gene has CDR1 DFQATT and CDR2 SNEGSKA (reference sequence). This CDR3 has 15 residues.

The chain couples TRBV15 to TRBJ1-3; D is perhaps TRBD1 (5 bases). The V and J ends lost 3 bases and 0 bases respectively, with 12 bases between them. CDR3 length equals 16 residues. The germline gives CDR1 LNHNV, CDR2 YYDKDF (reference sequence). CDR3 loop: CATSSGHKGSGNTIYF. The CDR3 DNA sequence: TGTGCCACCAGCAGCGGACATAAGGGCTCTGGAAACACCATATATTTT.

The chain recombines TRBV30 with TRBJ2-2; 9 bases fit TRBD2. V was pared by 2 bases and J by 2 bases, with 3 bases of the junction left unmatched. CDR1 is GTSNPN and CDR2 is SVGIG in the germline V gene (reference sequence). CDR3 size: 15 residues. CDR3 loop: CAWSSGLANTGELFF. The DNA for the CDR3 is TGTGCCTGGAGTTCGGGACTAGCCAACACCGGGGAGCTGTTTTTT.

The chain couples TRBV4-3 to TRBJ1-2; D may be TRBD1 (5 bases). Trimming stripped 1 base from V and 7 bases from J, with 13 bases between. The CDR3 is made up of 14 amino acids. Germline CDR1 reads LGHNA; CDR2 reads YSLEER. CDR3 in amino acids: CASSQGGSTGGYTF. DNA for the CDR3: TGCGCCAGCAGCCAAGGGGGCTCTACGGGTGGCTACACCTTC.

This clonotype has only a few counts. The chain uses TRBV5-1 and TRBJ1-6; D gene ambiguous. The CDR3 has 14 residues. Looked up from germline, CDR1 is SGHRS and CDR2 is YFSETQ. V was trimmed by 0 bases and J by 9 bases, leaving 10 bases between them. The CDR3 loop reads CASSLAGYGSPLHF. The CDR3 nucleotides are TGCGCCAGCAGCTTGGCTGGGTATGGTTCACCCCTCCACTTT. Full variable domain (remainder filled in from reference TRBV5-1 and TRBJ1-6): KAGVTQTPRYLIKTRGQQVTLSCSPISGHRSVSWYQQTPGQGLQFLFEYFSETQRNKGNFPGRFSGRQFSNSRSEMNVSTLELGDSALYLCASSLAGYGSPLHFGNGTRLTVT.

Only a few counts were recorded for this clonotype. This chain joins TRBV4-3 and TRBJ1-4; possibly TRBD1 for D (6 bases). V shed 3 bases and J shed 10 bases, with 6 bases lying between them. The germline CDR1 and CDR2 sequences are LGHNA and YSLEER. The CDR3 runs to 11 residues. CDR3: CASSQTGKLFF. DNA for the CDR3: TGCGCCAGCAGCCAGACAGGAAAACTGTTTTTT.

The CDR3 DNA reads TGTGCCAGCAGCTTAAGGTGGCGGGGGGCCATCACAGATACGCAGTATTTT. This codes for CASSLRWRGAITDTQYF. This sequence joins TRBV7-2 and TRBJ2-3; 8 bases agree with TRBD2. V trimming: 2 bases; J trimming: 2 bases; junction bases outside the gene matches: 9. The CDR3 contains 17 residues. The germline gives CDR1 SGHTA, CDR2 FQGNSA.

This clonotype was seen more than once but under ten times. V is TRBV11-2 and J is TRBJ2-1, with TRBD2 identical over 11 bases. Germline V lookup: CDR1 SGHAT, CDR2 FQNNGV. The CDR3 loop spans 16 amino acids. With V trimmed by 5 bases and J by 7 bases, 10 bases remained unmatched. The CDR3 region is CASSPRKTSGANEQFF. CDR3 DNA: TGTGCCAGCAGCCCCAGGAAGACTAGCGGGGCAAATGAGCAGTTCTTC.

Ten or more counts support this clonotype. This rearrangement joins TRBV29-1 to TRBJ1-2, with TRBD1 matching over 8 bases. From germline, CDR1 is SQVTM and CDR2 ANQGSEA. CDR3 length equals 14 residues. Germline trimming cut 7 bases from V and 4 bases from J; bases unmatched to any gene: 11. CDR3 in amino acids: CSAARQGTTYGYTF. CDR3 in DNA: TGCAGCGCCGCCCGACAGGGGACGACCTATGGCTACACCTTC.

This clonotype has only a few counts. V and J are TRBV20-1 and TRBJ1-5; no clear D. Germline loops: CDR1 DFQATT, CDR2 SNEGSKA (reference sequence). This CDR3 spans 14 amino acids. The ends were cut back, 3 bases at V and 4 bases at J, with 13 bases in the middle. Written as DNA, the CDR3 is TGCAGTGCTAGTTCCGGGGAAGATAATCAGCCCCAGCATTTT. Its protein product is CSASSGEDNQPQHF.

In its sample, this clonotype was seen many times. J is TRBJ2-7 and V is TRBV29-1, with 8 bases matching TRBD1. Trimming removed 2 bases from V and 6 bases from J; junction bases left unmatched: 3. This CDR3 contains 12 residues. The germline V gene has CDR1 SQVTM and CDR2 ANQGSEA. CDR3 sequence reads: CSVEQGAAEQYF. The CDR3 DNA reads TGCAGCGTTGAACAGGGGGCTGCCGAGCAGTACTTC.

The chain is built from TRBV30 and TRBJ1-4, with 8 bases aligning to TRBD1. Germline loops: CDR1 GTSNPN, CDR2 SVGIG (reference sequence). J gave up 7 bases and V 4 bases, and 5 bases lay outside the gene matches. There are 13 residues in the CDR3. The CDR3 protein is CAWIGRGLEKLFF. The CDR3, as DNA: TGTGCCTGGATTGGCAGGGGGCTTGAAAAACTGTTTTTT.

In nucleotides, the CDR3 is TGTGCCAGCACTATGACAGGGGGCTCTAACTATGGCTACACCTTC. Protein sequence: CASTMTGGSNYGYTF. The J gene is TRBJ1-2, the V gene TRBV25-1; 10 positions agree with TRBD1. CDR1 is MGHDK and CDR2 is SYGVNS in the germline V gene. The J segment lost 0 bases and the V segment lost 7 bases, leaving 5 bases of the junction unmatched. This CDR3 contains 15 residues.

The gene calls are TRBV27 and TRBJ2-2; tentative D call: TRBD1 (6 bases). Germline V gives CDR1 MNHEY, CDR2 SMNVEV (reference sequence). V was cut by 6 bases and J by 6 bases, with 17 bases left in between. There are 15 residues in the CDR3. CDR3 DNA sequence: TGTGCCAGCAGGGGCAGGGGCCAGCCGTCCGGGGAGCTGTTTTTT. It yields the protein CASRGRGQPSGELFF.

The CDR3: CASSFGAGIGDTQYF. The DNA of the CDR3 is TGTGCCAGCAGTTTTGGAGCTGGGATAGGGGATACGCAGTATTTT. The chain recombines TRBV12-3 or TRBV12-4 with TRBJ2-3; D uncertain. This CDR3 region has 15 residues. Trimming took off 3 bases at V and 6 bases at J, with 16 bases between the two ends.

This clonotype was recorded only once. The rearrangement links TRBV6-1 to TRBJ1-6; 9 bases map to TRBD1. Per germline, CDR1 MNHNS and CDR2 SASEGT. This CDR3 is 15 amino acids long. V shed 6 bases and J 9 bases; nucleotides not matched to a gene: 9. The CDR3 nucleotides are TGTGCCAGCAGCGTCAAGGACAGGGGTGGTTCACCCCTCCACTTT. It specifies CASSVKDRGGSPLHF.